Below, one TCR beta chain is given with its context. Original data processing: From reference gene primer amplification, estimates of nucleated cell counts were derived. Libraries were prepared by immunoSEQ multiplex PCR; TCRdb keeps only in-frame clonotypes and omits some of them. V, J and clone size derive from that table, while D and trimming were established from the DNA sequence. Here the sample spans around 220,000 clones, roughly 80% being singletons. The sample is drawn from a study of blood T cell repertoires in COVID-19. About the research overall: The United States, Italy and Spain supplied acute and convalescent COVID-19 samples. T cells, B-cell-depleted T cells, or PBMCs provided the cDNA or gDNA that served as material.

Trimming removed 4 bases from V and 3 bases from J; junction bases left unmatched: 13. CDR1 and CDR2 (germline): SGHNT, YYREEE (reference sequence). The length of the CDR3 is 16 residues. Specimen: peripheral blood. The gene calls are TRBV5-4 and TRBJ2-7, with TRBD1 matching over 7 bases. This TCR was sampled from a woman older than 75 with acute or convalescent COVID-19. CDR3 protein: CASSPTGSGWNYEQYF. CDR3 nucleotide sequence: TGTGCCAGCAGCCCGACAGGGTCGGGGTGGAACTACGAGCAGTACTTC. Full variable domain (rest looked up from reference TRBV5-4 and TRBJ2-7): ETGVTQSPTHLIKTRGQQVTLRCSSQSGHNTVSWYQQALGQGPQFIFQYYREEENGRGNFPPRFSGLQFPNYSSELNVNALELDDSALYLCASSPTGSGWNYEQYFGPGTRLTVT.